The 28 T cell receptor beta chains below were found in one sample sequenced in a study of blood T cell repertoires in COVID-19. Repertoires were generated with immunoSEQ multiplex PCR, while TCRdb's copy carries only in-frame clones and drops some. The repertoire has approximately 280,000 clones, approximately 90% of them found once; the top ten carry around an eighth. Material: peripheral blood. Receptors originate from a woman in her sixties or seventies with acute or convalescent COVID-19.

The V and J genes are TRBV28 and TRBJ1-5, with a possible D match to TRBD1 (5 bases). With 2 bases removed from V and 2 bases from J, the gap between germline ends came to 13 bases. The CDR3 runs to 16 residues. CDR1 is MDHEN, CDR2 SYDVKM, per germline. The CDR3 nucleotides are TGTGCCAGCAGTTTACACAGGTCCCTTGGCAATCAGCCCCAGCATTTT. Its protein product is CASSLHRSLGNQPQHF. Full variable domain (missing parts from reference TRBV28 and TRBJ1-5): DVKVTQSSRYLVKRTGEKVFLECVQDMDHENMFWYRQDPGLGLRLIYFSYDVKMKEKGDIPEGYSVSREKKERFSLILESASTNQTSMYLCASSLHRSLGNQPQHFGDGTRLSIL.

The chain has TRBV7-9 and TRBJ2-1; 8 nucleotides agree with TRBD1. The CDR3 sequence is 17 residues long. J gave up 2 bases and V 1 base, and 7 bases lay outside the gene matches. Germline V gene sequence: CDR1 SEHNR, CDR2 FQNEAQ (reference sequence). The DNA for the CDR3 is TGTGCCAGCAGCTTAGGAGGGGGCAGGGGGCCCTACAATGAGCAGTTCTTC. Translation: CASSLGGGRGPYNEQFF.

The chain joins TRBV14 to TRBJ2-1; 9 bases are shared with TRBD2. Germline CDR1 and CDR2: SGHDN and FVKESK. V was clipped by 1 base and J by 5 bases; unmatched bases: 6. The CDR3 is 16 amino acids. CDR3 sequence (DNA): TGTGCCAGCAGCCAAGCCTACAGACTAGCGGACAATGAGCAGTTCTTC. This sequence encodes CASSQAYRLADNEQFF.

V usage is TRBV27 and J usage is TRBJ1-2; 9 nucleotides align to TRBD1. This CDR3 is 15 amino acids long. Losses at the gene ends were 3 bases for V and 1 base for J; bases not matched to a gene: 3. Germline CDR1 and CDR2: MNHEY and SMNVEV (reference sequence). Here the CDR3 DNA reads TGTGCCAGCAGTTTCGGGACAGGGATTAACTATGGCTACACCTTC. Its protein is CASSFGTGINYGYTF.

This clone has just a few counts. The J gene is TRBJ1-1, the V gene TRBV5-6; perhaps TRBD1 as D (6 bases). Germline V CDR1 and CDR2: SGHDT, YYEEEE. The V end lost 5 bases, the J end lost 5 bases, and 10 bases lay between the germline ends. The CDR3 runs 12 residues. The DNA of the CDR3 is TGTGCCAGCAGTGTAACAGGGACTGAAGCTTTCTTT. Translating it yields CASSVTGTEAFF.

V is TRBV28 and J is TRBJ2-5; D perhaps matches TRBD1 (7 bases). Trimming pared 10 bases from V and 1 base from J, leaving 13 bases between. The CDR3 extends over 13 amino acids. Germline assignment: CDR1 MDHEN and CDR2 SYDVKM. CDR3 coding DNA: TGTGCCACCGGGGGACAGAGCCAAGAGACCCAGTACTTC. Translating gives CATGGQSQETQYF.

This clone was recorded only once. The rearrangement links TRBV9 to TRBJ2-5; a possible D gene is TRBD1 (6 bases). Per the germline V gene, CDR1 is SGDLS and CDR2 is YYNGEE. CDR3 length: 14 amino acids. With 0 bases removed from V and 1 base from J, the gap between germline ends came to 7 bases. In DNA, the CDR3 is TGTGCCAGCAGCGTAGAGGGGGTCCAAGAGACCCAGTACTTC. The encoded protein is CASSVEGVQETQYF.

V gene TRBV9 combines with J gene TRBJ2-3, with 9 bases that match TRBD2. This CDR3 has 17 residues. The germline V gene has CDR1 SGDLS and CDR2 YYNGEE. V lost 6 bases to trimming and J lost 1 base; unmatched junction nucleotides: 12. The DNA for the CDR3 is TGTGCCAGCACCTCTGGTAGCGGGAGTTTTGGCACAGATACGCAGTATTTT. This translates into CASTSGSGSFGTDTQYF.

The rearrangement joins TRBV30 to TRBJ2-7, with D perhaps TRBD2 (5 bases). The CDR3 has 13 residues. Germline V gene sequence: CDR1 GTSNPN, CDR2 SVGIG (reference sequence). V dropped 2 bases and J dropped 0 bases, with 8 bases sitting between them. The DNA for the CDR3 is TGTGCCTGGAGTTTGGGGAGCTCCTACGAGCAGTACTTC. It codes for CAWSLGSSYEQYF. Based on the CDR3 plus reference TRBV30 and TRBJ2-7, the full variable domain is SQTIHQWPATLVQPVGSPLSLECTVEGTSNPNLYWYRQAAGRGLQLLFYSVGIGQISSEVPQNLSASRPQDRQFILSSKKLLLSDSGFYLCAWSLGSSYEQYFGPGTRLTVT.

The CDR3 reads CASSQGTPNSPLHF. The CDR3 coding sequence is TGTGCCAGCAGCCAAGGGACACCAAATTCACCCCTCCACTTT. The rearrangement joins TRBV3-1 (or the pseudogene TRBV3-2) to TRBJ1-6; TRBD1 is a possible D gene (5 bases). The V end lost 1 base, the J end lost 7 bases, and 8 bases lay between the germline ends. CDR3 length equals 14 residues. The V gene's germline CDR1 is LGHDT and CDR2 YNNKEL (reference sequence).

CDR3: CASSPQGGETQYF. For the CDR3, the DNA is TGTGCCAGCTCACCACAGGGAGGAGAGACCCAGTACTTC. The genes are TRBV18 and TRBJ2-5; the D gene is possibly TRBD2 (6 bases). Between the trimmed V and J ends, which lost 1 base and 4 bases, there was a span of 7 bases. Germline V CDR1 and CDR2: KGHSH, LQKENI. This CDR3 spans 13 amino acids.

The gene calls are TRBV2 and TRBJ2-1, with 12 bases identical to TRBD2. The CDR3 totals 14 residues. J gave up 6 bases and V 6 bases, and 3 bases lay outside the gene matches. CDR1 is SNHLY, CDR2 FYNNEI, per germline. DNA of the CDR3: TGTGCCAGCAGGGCTAGCGGGGGGGCCAATGAGCAGTTCTTC. Translation: CASRASGGANEQFF.

This sequence joins TRBV13 and TRBJ2-5, with TRBD2 matching 8 bases. The CDR3 extends over 16 amino acids. Unmatched junction bases numbered 6, after V lost 2 bases and J lost 1 base. The germline V gene has CDR1 PRHDT and CDR2 FYEKMQ (reference sequence). The CDR3 spells CASSLTPGGLQETQYF. The CDR3 nucleotides read TGTGCCAGCAGCTTAACCCCGGGGGGGCTCCAAGAGACCCAGTACTTC.

The V call is TRBV7-2, the J call TRBJ1-1; 8 nucleotides line up with TRBD1. With 4 bases clipped from V and 4 bases from J, the junction kept 5 bases outside the gene matches. The CDR3 totals 14 residues. CDR1 and CDR2 (germline): SGHTA, FQGNSA. The CDR3 sequence is CASSSRTGRTEAFF. The CDR3, as DNA: TGTGCCAGCAGCTCCCGGACAGGGCGCACTGAAGCTTTCTTT.

The V call is TRBV2, the J call TRBJ2-7; the D gene is possibly TRBD1 (5 bases). Germline-derived CDR1 and CDR2 are SNHLY and FYNNEI. V was cut by 2 bases and J by 2 bases, with 10 bases left in between. The CDR3 consists of 14 residues. Written as DNA, the CDR3 is TGTGCCAGCAGTGAACAGGGTATCCCCTACGAGCAGTACTTC. Its translation: CASSEQGIPYEQYF.

V is TRBV28 and J is TRBJ1-1; D gene uncertain. The V and J ends lost 4 bases and 2 bases respectively, with 17 bases between them. The CDR3 has 16 amino acids. Germline lookup yields CDR1 MDHEN and CDR2 SYDVKM. In nucleotides, the CDR3 is TGTGCCAGCAGTTCCACAACCGGGGTTGCAAACACTGAAGCTTTCTTT. As protein: CASSSTTGVANTEAFF.

CDR3 nucleotide sequence: TGTGCCAGCTCACCAGGGCGGGACTATGGCTACACCTTC. Its protein product is CASSPGRDYGYTF. J is TRBJ1-2 and V is TRBV18; D gene unclear. CDR1 is KGHSH and CDR2 is LQKENI in the germline V gene. The ends were cut back, 2 bases at V and 3 bases at J, with 7 bases in the middle. The length of the CDR3 is 13 residues.

The chain links TRBV19 to TRBJ1-1; D call uncertain. Germline V gives CDR1 LNHDA, CDR2 SQIVND (reference sequence). V shed 6 bases and J shed 0 bases, with 20 bases lying between them. The CDR3 consists of 17 residues. In DNA form, the CDR3 reads TGTGCCAGTAGCCCCACAAGGCTGCGGCCATTGAACACTGAAGCTTTCTTT. This translates into CASSPTRLRPLNTEAFF.

The chain is built from TRBV12-3 or TRBV12-4 and TRBJ2-3; D gene ambiguous. This CDR3 region has 13 residues. V lost 7 bases and J lost 2, with 10 bases in between. DNA for the CDR3: TGTGCCAGCACCTCGGTGATCACAGATACGCAGTATTTT. As protein: CASTSVITDTQYF.

The chain joins TRBV18 to TRBJ2-7; D uncertain. The germline gives CDR1 KGHSH, CDR2 LQKENI. Between the trimmed V and J ends, which lost 6 bases and 7 bases, there was a span of 13 bases. The CDR3 runs 12 residues. CDR3 sequence reads: CASSSQNLEQYF. In DNA form, the CDR3 reads TGTGCCAGCTCGTCACAGAACCTGGAGCAGTACTTC.

This rearrangement joins TRBV7-2 to TRBJ2-1; 9 positions match TRBD2. Unmatched junction bases numbered 5, after V lost 4 bases and J lost 4 bases. CDR1 and CDR2 (germline): SGHTA, FQGNSA. The CDR3 contains 15 residues. The DNA of the CDR3 is TGTGCCAGCAGCTCCCTAGCGGGGAGGTACAATGAGCAGTTCTTC. Its translation: CASSSLAGRYNEQFF.

CDR3 sequence reads: CASSLRQGEGTQYF. Here the CDR3 DNA reads TGTGCCAGCAGTCTGAGACAGGGCGAAGGGACCCAGTACTTC. The chain employs TRBV9 and TRBJ2-5; 7 bases agree with TRBD1. The CDR3 loop spans 14 amino acids. The V segment lost 5 bases and the J segment 7 bases; nucleotides outside the gene matches: 11. Germline V gene lookup returns CDR1 SGDLS and CDR2 YYNGEE.

The genes are TRBV18 and TRBJ2-7; TRBD2 matches at 11 bases. CDR3 length: 16 residues. Germline V gives CDR1 KGHSH, CDR2 LQKENI. The V gene end was trimmed by 3 bases and the J gene end by 2 bases; junction bases not matched to a gene: 6. This chain's CDR3 is CASSPLTSGITYEQYF. In DNA, the CDR3 is TGTGCCAGCTCACCCTTGACTAGCGGGATAACCTACGAGCAGTACTTC.

The J gene is TRBJ1-6, the V gene TRBV28, with TRBD1 matching over 12 bases. The CDR3 loop spans 15 amino acids. Germline values: CDR1 MDHEN, CDR2 SYDVKM. The J segment lost 7 bases and the V segment lost 4 bases, leaving 2 bases of the junction unmatched. The CDR3 spells CASSWDRGLNSPLHF. The CDR3 DNA sequence: TGTGCCAGCAGTTGGGACAGGGGGCTCAATTCACCCCTCCACTTT.

The chain combines TRBV27 with TRBJ2-7, with D hard to call. CDR1 and CDR2 from the germline V gene are MNHEY and SMNVEV (reference sequence). This CDR3 has 18 amino acids. V lost 7 bases, J lost 3 bases, and 28 bases lay in between. The CDR3 loop is CASKTTSRGIQLHYEQYF. The DNA for the CDR3 is TGTGCCAGCAAGACCACCTCGAGAGGCATCCAGCTTCACTACGAGCAGTACTTC.

The chain couples TRBV5-4 to TRBJ1-2, with D unclear. The CDR3 has 16 amino acids. Between the trimmed V and J ends, which lost 4 bases and 0 bases, there was a span of 16 bases. The V gene's germline CDR1 is SGHNT and CDR2 YYREEE (reference sequence). The CDR3 coding sequence is TGTGCCAGCAGCCTAGACGGCACCGGTTCTAACTATGGCTACACCTTC. It encodes CASSLDGTGSNYGYTF. Based on the CDR3 plus reference TRBV5-4 and TRBJ1-2, the full variable domain is ETGVTQSPTHLIKTRGQQVTLRCSSQSGHNTVSWYQQALGQGPQFIFQYYREEENGRGNFPPRFSGLQFPNYSSELNVNALELDDSALYLCASSLDGTGSNYGYTFGSGTRLTVV.

This clone showed up just once. V usage is TRBV27 and J usage is TRBJ2-2; possible D gene TRBD2, 7 bases. V lost 3 bases and J 5 bases, leaving 10 bases between the germline ends. The germline V gene encodes CDR1 MNHEY and CDR2 SMNVEV (reference sequence). The CDR3 has 14 residues. The chain's CDR3 is CASSLGGLTGELFF. CDR3 DNA: TGTGCCAGCAGTTTGGGGGGGCTGACCGGGGAGCTGTTTTTT.

This clone was counted once. V is TRBV5-6 and J is TRBJ1-1; the D is unclear. Trimming cost V 1 base and J 0 bases, with 4 bases left between them. This CDR3 spans 13 amino acids. Germline CDR1 and CDR2: SGHDT and YYEEEE. The CDR3 bases are TGTGCCAGCAGCTTGCCAGTGAACACTGAAGCTTTCTTT. Protein product: CASSLPVNTEAFF.